The 3 T cell receptor beta chains below were found in one sample sequenced in a study of regulatory T cells in long-lasting Graves disease. Library construction for TCR beta used iRepertoire HTBI primers and Arm-PCR of CDR3 regions. One entry per CDR3 protein results from TCRdb running MiXCR on the multiplex PCR reads. Of 500,000 to 700,000 distinct CDR3 sequences in the sample, approximately 15% are singletons; the top ten hold around a sixth. As to time point: newly diagnosed GD, antithyroid drugs for less than 3 months. Following extraction of RNA from PBMCs, that RNA was used to make the TCR library. This sample also belongs to another study, concerning T cells in Graves' hyperthyroidism and ophthalmopathy.

The material was peripheral blood mononuclear cells (PBMCs), obtained at new diagnosis, from a patient treated with antithyroid drugs. These receptors were collected from a woman aged 25 to 39 with Graves disease.

The CDR3 nucleotides are TGCAGCGTTCGGACTAGCGCGACGCCGAACAATGAGCAGTTCTTC. Translation: CSVRTSATPNNEQFF. This chain uses TRBV29-1 with TRBJ2-1, with 9 bases that match TRBD2. V trimming: 5 bases; J trimming: 5 bases; junction bases outside the gene matches: 10. The CDR3 covers 15 residues. Germline CDR1 is SQVTM and CDR2 is ANQGSEA.

This clonotype has only a few counts. The rearrangement uses TRBV5-1 and TRBJ2-7; D may be TRBD1 (5 bases). Germline V lookup: CDR1 SGHRS, CDR2 YFSETQ. This CDR3 comprises 13 residues. Trimming took off 4 bases at V and 4 bases at J, with 12 bases between the two ends. DNA for the CDR3: TGCGCCAGCAGCGACCGACAGACGTACGAGCAGTACTTC. It codes for CASSDRQTYEQYF.

This clonotype was observed a few times. This rearrangement joins TRBV3-1 to TRBJ2-5; 12 bases map to TRBD2. The germline V gene has CDR1 LGHDT and CDR2 YNNKEL (reference sequence). CDR3 size: 19 residues. V dropped 1 base and J dropped 5; count of bases not matched to a gene: 14. The DNA of the CDR3 is TGTGCCAGCAGCCAAGTCGTCCCCCGACTAGCGGGAGAGGGTGAGACCCAGTACTTC. Residues: CASSQVVPRLAGEGETQYF.